Sequencing of this T cell receptor (beta chain) was carried out in a study of blood T cell repertoires in COVID-19. In the study overall: Acute and convalescent COVID-19 specimens originated in the United States, Italy and Spain.

Categorization into cohorts depended on clinical history that participants reported. Symptom resolution, clearance, or two negative PCRs marked the recovered donors of Cohort 3. Clones were sequenced by immunoSEQ multiplex PCR, and TCRdb holds only the in-frame ones, with some missing. The sample has around 230,000 clones; 80% to 90% are singletons. CDR1 is SNHLY, CDR2 FYNNEI, per germline. With 6 bases removed from V and 3 bases from J, the gap between germline ends came to 15 bases. CDR3 length equals 15 residues. The rearrangement joins TRBV2 to TRBJ1-5; D might be TRBD1 (5 bases). This clonotype was obtained from a man aged 35 to 55 who had recovered from COVID-19. Sequencing input: PBMCs or T cells enriched from blood (not recorded which). CDR3 residues: CASSRQDKTNQPQHF. DNA for the CDR3: TGTGCCAGCAGCCGTCAGGACAAGACCAATCAGCCCCAGCATTTT.